The entry below gives a single TCR beta chain sequence along with its context. Produced via immunoSEQ multiplex PCR; TCRdb's table is partial and in-frame only. The table has a few hundred thousand clones, over 85% seen once. Recruits, aged roughly 18 to 89 years, lived in 20 to 30 US areas. Grouping used clinical history reported by participants in a survey and questionnaire. The sample originates from a study of blood T cell repertoires in COVID-19. On the study more broadly: COVID-19 samples from acute and convalescent phases originated in the United States, Italy and Spain. PBMCs, B-cell-depleted T cells, or T cells were the source of the cDNA or gDNA that made up the material.

Sequenced material: PBMCs or T cells enriched from blood (not recorded which). The receptor was isolated from a woman in her forties or fifties who had been exposed to COVID-19.

The CDR3 DNA reads as TGTGCCAGTCGACACCCCCCGGAGCTGTTTTTT. Amino acid sequence: CASRHPPELFF. The genes are TRBV21-1 and TRBJ2-2; the table's D call of TRBD1 was not tested on the DNA. TRBV21-1 counts as a pseudogene. This CDR3 has 11 residues.